This note documents a single TCR beta chain sequence. The antigen is unknown. With 0 bases removed from V and 6 bases from J, the gap between germline ends came to 18 bases. The CDR3 has 17 residues. Germline V gene sequence: CDR1 SEHNR, CDR2 FQNEAQ (reference sequence). The data derive from a study of lymphopenia after photon versus proton radiotherapy. Study findings and constraints: Relative stability marked proton patients; photon patients lost diversity and naive cells. Post-nadir TCR diversity decline inversely tracked overall survival among those who died. Post-nadir diversity loss with photons came from oligoclonal expansion, particularly CD8+ Temra cells. Better survival with proton therapy was suggested as possible, not demonstrated.

Data came from immunoSEQ multiplex PCR; TCRdb stores just in-frame clones and leaves some out. This table holds 53,000 or so clones, around 83% found once. The sample in question was peripheral blood, obtained from a patient treated with photon-based radiotherapy. The chain uses TRBV7-9 and TRBJ2-1; tentative D call: TRBD2 (6 bases). The sequence was collected from a man aged 50-59 years with gastric cancer. CDR3 nucleotide sequence: TGTGCCAGCAGCTTAGCGGAGGGGAGCTTTAGTGGCAATGAGCAGTTCTTC. The encoded protein is CASSLAEGSFSGNEQFF.